A selection of T cell receptor beta chains follows, all from one sample in a study of cytomegalovirus exposure and HLA in healthy donors. This table comes from immunoSEQ multiplex PCR, and its TCRdb copy is limited to in-frame clones, with some not included. The sample lists some 150,000 clones, 89% occurring once. Sample: PBMCs. These receptors came from a young woman in good health and CMV-seropositive. Each CDR3 is given with its conserved first and last residue. A D gene is named only where the DNA matches it firmly. Size values are once, few and many counts, or a class for expanded clones, and some rows have none.

CDR3nt	CDR3aa	abundance	d_gene	v_gene	j_gene	len
TGTGCCAGCAGTTTAAGAACAGCTGAAGCTTTCTTT	CASSLRTAEAFF	NA	NA	TRBV28	TRBJ1-1	12
TGTGCCAGCAGTGCCGTTCCGGACACTGAAGCTTTCTTT	CASSAVPDTEAFF	NA	NA	TRBV2	TRBJ1-1	13
TGTGCCAGTAGCATATCAGTGAACACTGAAGCTTTCTTT	CASSISVNTEAFF	NA	NA	TRBV19	TRBJ1-1	13
TGTGCCACCAGCAGAGGTCTGGCAGGGCTTGAACACGAGCAGTACTTC	CATSRGLAGLEHEQYF	NA	NA	TRBV15	TRBJ2-7	16
TGTGCCAGCAGTTTAATGGGACAGGGCTCAGATACGCAGTATTTT	CASSLMGQGSDTQYF	NA	TRBD1	TRBV27	TRBJ2-3	15
TGTGCCAGCAGGCGTAGCGGGGGACTCTCAGATACGCAGTATTTT	CASRRSGGLSDTQYF	NA	TRBD2	TRBV28	TRBJ2-3	15
TGTGCCAGCAGTTACTCGAACACCTCACCTAAGCGGCATTTT	CASSYSNTSPKRHF	NA	NA	TRBV6-5	TRBJ1-5	14
TGTGCCAGCCAATTTTTGACATTCTCCACAGATACGCAGTATTTT	CASQFLTFSTDTQYF	NA	NA	TRBV2	TRBJ2-3	15
TGTGCCAGCAGCTTACGGCGGGGCACAGATACGCAGTATTTT	CASSLRRGTDTQYF	NA	NA	TRBV11-3	TRBJ2-3	14
TGTGCCAGCCTACAGGGATTCGGCGAAAAACTGTTTTTT	CASLQGFGEKLFF	NA	NA	TRBV7-8	TRBJ1-4	13
TGTGCCAGCAGCAACGACAGGCTTAGCAATCAGCCCCAGCATTTT	CASSNDRLSNQPQHF	NA	NA	TRBV7-9	TRBJ1-5	15
TGTGCCAGCGTCGGGGGTGCATCCTACGAGCAGTACTTC	CASVGGASYEQYF	few	NA	TRBV6-5	TRBJ2-7	13
TGCGCCAGCAGCCCCCGGGGGGGACTGAACACTGAAGCTTTCTTT	CASSPRGGLNTEAFF	NA	NA	TRBV5-1	TRBJ1-1	15
TGTGCCAGCAGCGTAGGGAGGGTCCCCGGGTTGGGGGGCTACACCTTC	CASSVGRVPGLGGYTF	NA	NA	TRBV9	TRBJ1-2	16
TGTGCCAGCAGTCGCGTATACGGACTAGCGGATACCTCACAAGAGACCCAGTACTTC	CASSRVYGLADTSQETQYF	NA	TRBD2	TRBV27	TRBJ2-5	19
TGTGCCAGTAGCTACCCAGGGGGGGCCAACGTCCTGACTTTC	CASSYPGGANVLTF	once	NA	TRBV19	TRBJ2-6	14
TGTGCCAGCGGACTAGCGGATTTCCAAGAGACCCAGTACTTC	CASGLADFQETQYF	NA	TRBD2	TRBV7-9	TRBJ2-5	14
TGTGCCAGCAGCCCAGGGAACACTGAAGCTTTCTTT	CASSPGNTEAFF	NA	NA	TRBV9	TRBJ1-1	12
TGTGCCAGCGCCAACCGACAGGGGAAAGAGACCCAGTACTTC	CASANRQGKETQYF	NA	TRBD1	TRBV27	TRBJ2-5	14
TGTGCCACCAGAAACAGGGGCGCAAGAGCAGATACGCAGTATTTT	CATRNRGARADTQYF	NA	TRBD1	TRBV15	TRBJ2-3	15
TGTGCCAGCAGCGTGGGGGGGCTTGTCTATGGCTACACCTTC	CASSVGGLVYGYTF	NA	NA	TRBV9	TRBJ1-2	14
TGTGCCACCAGCTCACCAAAGGAGGGGCCTCAGCATTTT	CATSSPKEGPQHF	once	NA	TRBV15	TRBJ1-5	13
TGTGCCTGGAGTTCGGGACAGACCAGCAATCAGCCCCAGCATTTT	CAWSSGQTSNQPQHF	NA	TRBD1	TRBV30	TRBJ1-5	15
TGTGCCAGCAGCCACTTGGGCCTCCGGCGGGGACAGGATATCAATGAGCAGTTCTTC	CASSHLGLRRGQDINEQFF	NA	TRBD1	TRBV7-9	TRBJ2-1	19